Listed below are T cell receptor beta chains from one sample, sequenced in a study of human T cells and chemical hapten exposure. TCRdb reanalysed the RACE reads using MiXCR and keeps one entry per CDR3 protein. Here the sample spans roughly 110,000 distinct CDR3 sequences, about 12% being singletons. The sample in question was whole blood, obtained in connection with sensitization to the hapten diphenylcyclopropenone (DPC). The receptors originated from a woman in her 50s with alopecia areata. Some clones in this sample may be carry-over from other donors' samples. Each CDR3 is given with its conserved first and last residue. Each record gives: V gene, J gene, CDR3 protein.

TRBV28	TRBJ1-1	CASSVTGQAFF
TRBV7-2	TRBJ1-2	CASSLEYGNGYTF
TRBV29-1	TRBJ2-6	CSVVGGSGANVLTF
TRBV12-3/TRBV12-4	TRBJ2-5	CASRKRGGTNPAGTQYF
TRBV11-2	TRBJ1-2	CASSSPQGYGYTF
TRBV6-6	TRBJ1-2	CASSSTTDRLGGYTF
TRBV4-2	TRBJ2-2	CASSSDSGKTGELFF
TRBV7-6	TRBJ2-5	CASSLAASGQETQYF
TRBV12-3/TRBV12-4	TRBJ2-7	CASSFGTGGGEQYF
TRBV19	TRBJ2-7	CASTLGSGQGRTYEQYF
TRBV12-3/TRBV12-4	TRBJ2-7	CASSSDRRKQYF
TRBV6-2/TRBV6-3	TRBJ1-1	CASSYNTRRNTEAFF
TRBV3-1	TRBJ2-3	CASSHHPGQITDTQYF
TRBV7-8	TRBJ2-1	CASTQDPGQKQFF
TRBV7-9	TRBJ1-2	CASSPPPEQGFGYGYTF
TRBV21-1	TRBJ2-1	CASSKASGGRYNEQFF
TRBV25-1	TRBJ1-4	CASGHRDANEKLFF
TRBV7-2	TRBJ2-2	CASSLGVTSVTGELFF
TRBV6-2/TRBV6-3	TRBJ1-5	CASRQGMSQPQHF
TRBV28	TRBJ1-5	CASSATSGGPKPQHF
TRBV18	TRBJ2-7	CASSPPERRSGEQYF
TRBV6-2/TRBV6-3	TRBJ1-2	CASSYSVVAGYTF
TRBV10-2	TRBJ1-5	CASRATGQKQPQHF
TRBV6-5	TRBJ2-7	CASRPAGAGGTYEQYF
TRBV7-8	TRBJ2-1	CASSPGQIRASRYNEQFF
TRBV5-1	TRBJ1-2	CASSLPGIYGYTF
TRBV7-2	TRBJ2-3	CASSLFGGRYF
TRBV10-3	TRBJ1-5	CAISEGGQPQHF
TRBV18	TRBJ1-6	CASSPDEFTGSPLHF
TRBV6-1	TRBJ2-1	CASFQDSYNEQFF